Below, 19 T cell receptor beta chains from the same sample are listed, as sequenced in a study of T cell responses to AZD1222 COVID-19 vaccine. Clones were sequenced by immunoSEQ multiplex PCR, and TCRdb holds only the in-frame ones, with some missing. The sample lists fewer than 90,000 clones, 75% to 95% occurring once. Sequencing used peripheral blood, obtained 28 days after the second AZD1222 dose. The receptor set was obtained from an adult who received the AZD1222 COVID-19 vaccine.

The chain is built from TRBV19 and TRBJ2-1; tentatively, D is TRBD1 or TRBD2 (5 bases each). The CDR3 is 18 amino acids. Germline V gene lookup returns CDR1 LNHDA and CDR2 SQIVND (reference sequence). V shed 5 bases and J shed 0 bases, with 20 bases lying between them. The CDR3 region has the DNA TGTGCCAGTAGTCTCGTAGGGGTAGCGACGGGCTCCTACAATGAGCAGTTCTTC. This codes for CASSLVGVATGSYNEQFF.

The chain employs TRBV6-1 and TRBJ1-1, with D unclear. Germline V gene data show CDR1 as MNHNS and CDR2 as SASEGT. V lost 3 bases, J lost 1 base, and 9 bases lay in between. The CDR3 spans 14 residues. The CDR3 here is CASSENSQNTEAFF. As DNA, the CDR3 is TGTGCCAGCAGTGAGAACAGCCAGAACACTGAAGCTTTCTTT.

This clone was detected a few times. This chain connects TRBV19 to TRBJ1-5, with TRBD1 matching 7 bases. The V segment lost 5 bases and the J segment 2 bases; nucleotides outside the gene matches: 6. This CDR3 spans 15 amino acids. Germline-derived CDR1 and CDR2 are LNHDA and SQIVND (reference sequence). The DNA for the CDR3 is TGTGCCAGTAGTTCAAGACAGGGCGGCAATCAGCCCCAGCATTTT. Translated: CASSSRQGGNQPQHF.

The chain couples TRBV2 to TRBJ2-1, with D possibly TRBD2 on 5 matching bases. The germline gives CDR1 SNHLY, CDR2 FYNNEI. With 8 bases removed from V and 5 bases from J, the gap between germline ends came to 10 bases. The CDR3 length is 12 residues. The DNA of the CDR3 is TGTGCCAGCTCGGGAAGGAACAATGAGCAGTTCTTC. Amino acids: CASSGRNNEQFF.

V usage is TRBV7-9 and J usage is TRBJ1-1, with no clear D. The CDR3 length is 12 residues. From germline, CDR1 is SEHNR and CDR2 FQNEAQ (reference sequence). Between the trimmed V and J ends, which lost 1 base and 11 bases, there was a span of 11 bases. CDR3 nucleotide sequence: TGTGCCAGCAGCTTAGTTGAGGGTAGGGCTTTCTTT. Amino acids: CASSLVEGRAFF.

The chain carries TRBV6-1 and TRBJ1-5; D ambiguous. Trimming took 3 bases from V and 2 from J, leaving 11 bases between them. CDR1 is MNHNS and CDR2 is SASEGT in the germline V gene. CDR3 length: 15 amino acids. CDR3 DNA: TGTGCCAGCAGTGAGAATGGTTTTGGCAATCAGCCCCAGCATTTT. It yields the protein CASSENGFGNQPQHF.

J is TRBJ1-4 and V is TRBV12-3 or TRBV12-4, with 10 bases fitting TRBD1. CDR3 size: 13 residues. V was pared by 9 bases and J by 8 bases, with 6 bases of the junction left unmatched. The DNA for the CDR3 is TGTGCCAGTCGACAGGGGGCCTGGGAAAAACTGTTTTTT. This gives the protein CASRQGAWEKLFF.

The rearrangement links TRBV5-1 to TRBJ2-3; TRBD2 matches 11 bases. This CDR3 has 18 residues. V lost 4 bases to trimming and J lost 3 bases; unmatched junction nucleotides: 13. Per the germline V gene, CDR1 is SGHRS and CDR2 is YFSETQ. The CDR3 DNA is TGCGCCAGCAGCCATACTAGCGGGGGCGGAGGGATAACAGATACGCAGTATTTT. It specifies CASSHTSGGGGITDTQYF.

This clone was recorded only once. The rearrangement links TRBV12-3 or TRBV12-4 to TRBJ2-5; no definite D call. This CDR3 comprises 13 residues. V was shortened by 6 bases and J by 4 bases, with 12 bases between the two germline ends. The DNA for the CDR3 is TGTGCCAGCAGCCTAGACATTCGAGAGACCCAGTACTTC. Protein sequence: CASSLDIRETQYF.

This clone occurred once. This rearrangement joins TRBV18 to TRBJ1-1, with D possibly matching TRBD1 (6 bases). This CDR3 spans 14 amino acids. V lost 5 bases to trimming and J lost 5 bases, with 15 bases between them. The germline gives CDR1 KGHSH, CDR2 LQKENI. DNA of the CDR3: TGTGCCAGCTCAGGGGCGGCAGGGGTAACTGAAGCTTTCTTT. This sequence encodes CASSGAAGVTEAFF.

The chain links TRBV13 to TRBJ2-2, with 9 positions matching TRBD1. CDR3 length equals 17 residues. Germline CDR1 is PRHDT and CDR2 is FYEKMQ (reference sequence). The J segment lost 1 base and the V segment lost 5 bases, leaving 8 bases of the junction unmatched. CDR3: CASSNQPGQGNTGELFF. Written as DNA, the CDR3 is TGTGCCAGCAGCAACCAGCCGGGACAGGGGAACACCGGGGAGCTGTTTTTT.

The chain recombines TRBV10-2 with TRBJ1-5, with D perhaps matching TRBD1 (6 bases). CDR1 is WSHSY and CDR2 is SAAADI in the germline V gene. The CDR3 runs to 15 residues. The ends were cut back, 6 bases at V and 2 bases at J, with 14 bases in the middle. The CDR3 bases are TGCGCCAGCAGGAGTGGGACAAGCGGCAATCAGCCCCAGCATTTT. Its translation is CASRSGTSGNQPQHF.

V gene TRBV6-5 combines with J gene TRBJ2-7; D may be TRBD2 (6 bases). The CDR3 totals 13 residues. Trimming stripped 8 bases from V and 7 bases from J, with 18 bases between. Germline CDR1 is MNHEY and CDR2 is SVGAGI. The CDR3 nucleotides read TGTGCCAGCGACCCCGCGGGGCCGCGGGAGCAGTACTTC. Protein product: CASDPAGPREQYF.

The chain employs TRBV5-4 and TRBJ2-3; 9 bases are a match to TRBD2. The CDR3 length is 14 residues. Per germline, CDR1 SGHNT and CDR2 YYREEE (reference sequence). V was pared by 4 bases and J by 2 bases, with 2 bases of the junction left unmatched. The CDR3 DNA reads as TGTGCCAGCAGCCGGACTAGCGCCACAGATACGCAGTATTTT. Amino acid sequence: CASSRTSATDTQYF.

The CDR3 region is CASSESRGSSGQFF. CDR3 bases: TGCGCCAGCAGTGAGTCGCGGGGGAGTTCCGGGCAGTTCTTC. The chain couples TRBV10-1 to TRBJ2-1; 7 nucleotides match TRBD2. Germline trimming cut 0 bases from V and 12 bases from J; bases unmatched to any gene: 8. Germline V gene lookup returns CDR1 WNHNN and CDR2 SYGVQD (reference sequence). CDR3 size: 14 residues.

This chain links TRBV5-5 with TRBJ2-2; 13 bases fit TRBD2. The CDR3 length is 17 residues. Germline CDR1 SGHKS, CDR2 YYEKEE (reference sequence). The trim removed 6 bases at V and 3 bases at J, leaving 8 bases unmatched. The CDR3 DNA reads as TGTGCCAGCACCCGGACTAGCGGGGGTTCCTACACCGGGGAGCTGTTTTTT. It translates to CASTRTSGGSYTGELFF.

DNA of the CDR3: TGCGCCAGCAGCTCCCCGACAGGGGGCATGAGAGATACGCAGTATTTT. Its translation: CASSSPTGGMRDTQYF. The V and J genes are TRBV5-1 and TRBJ2-3, with 10 bases lining up with TRBD1. The CDR3 contains 16 residues. Germline trimming cut 3 bases from V and 5 bases from J; bases unmatched to any gene: 9. Per the germline V gene, CDR1 is SGHRS and CDR2 is YFSETQ.

In its sample, this clone was seen many times. The chain uses TRBV7-9 and TRBJ1-3; D unresolved. The germline V and J ends were trimmed by 3 bases and 1 base, with 10 bases remaining between them. The CDR3 is made up of 15 amino acids. Germline V gene data show CDR1 as SEHNR and CDR2 as FQNEAQ (reference sequence). The CDR3 here is CASSFGEISGNTIYF. The DNA for the CDR3 is TGTGCCAGCAGCTTCGGGGAAATATCTGGAAACACCATATATTTT.

The chain uses TRBV7-9 and TRBJ1-1; no clear D. The CDR3 runs 13 residues. Looked up from germline, CDR1 is SEHNR and CDR2 is FQNEAQ (reference sequence). Trimming shortened V by 8 bases and J by 4 bases, and 14 bases separated the two germline ends. In DNA form, the CDR3 reads TGTGCCAGCGGGGAGGGAGTGGGCACTGAAGCTTTCTTT. Encoded protein: CASGEGVGTEAFF.